This T cell receptor beta chain was obtained from a study of T-cell memory formation after mild COVID-19. Background on the study: Largely, TCR clusters stayed within a single donor.

Study-wide results and limits: Contracting CD8+ clones were enriched in EMRA, CD4+ mainly in CM and EM. Day 37-peaking second-wave clones had unconfirmed SARS-CoV-2 specificity.

This clonotype was seen more than once but under ten times. What it binds is not known. V lost 5 bases and J lost 2, with 25 bases in between. The germline CDR1 and CDR2 sequences are SEHNR and FQNEAQ (reference sequence). This CDR3 spans 18 amino acids. TCRdb ran MiXCR on the 5' RACE reads and lists one entry per CDR3 protein. The repertoire consists of 450,000 to 700,000 distinct CDR3 sequences, with approximately 19% occurring once and the leading ten covering around 12%. The TCR was taken from an adult woman who had mild COVID-19 (a few samples of this study predate the infection). Cell type and time point are not known. This rearrangement joins TRBV7-9 to TRBJ2-7; weak D call: TRBD1 (9 bases). Source material: PBMCs or a T cell subset sorted from them (not recorded which). The CDR3 nucleotides read TGTGCCAGCAGCCCCAGCGTCGGGAGGGACAGGGACACCTACGAGCAGTACTTC. This translates into CASSPSVGRDRDTYEQYF.